What follows describes a single T cell receptor (beta chain). This CDR3 is built from 16 residues. Trimming stripped 5 bases from V and 1 base from J, with 17 bases between. Germline CDR1 reads MNHNY; CDR2 reads SVGAGI (reference sequence). Authors' processing steps: It was from reference gene primer amplification that nucleated cell counts were estimated. The table came from immunoSEQ multiplex PCR; TCRdb's copy has only in-frame clones and leaves some out. V and J calls and clone size come straight from that table; D and trimming were deduced from the DNA. The data contain approximately 67,000 clones, approximately 89% of them singletons. This sample is drawn from a study of blood T cell repertoires in COVID-19. Looking at the study overall: Material from acute and convalescent COVID-19 was sourced from the United States, Italy and Spain. T cells, B-cell-depleted T cells, or PBMCs supplied cDNA or gDNA.

The clonotype originates from a woman aged 60 to 75 with active COVID-19. The J gene is TRBJ2-5, the V gene TRBV6-6, with D possibly matching TRBD2 (5 bases). The sequencing input was peripheral blood. The CDR3 region has the DNA TGTGCCAGCAGTCTATCCGCTTCGGACTCCCAAGAGACCCAGTACTTC. Protein product: CASSLSASDSQETQYF.